A selection of T cell receptor beta chains follows, all from one sample in a study of shared clonotypes between healthy human individuals. Generated by immunoSEQ multiplex PCR, the TCRdb table keeps only in-frame clones and is missing some. The table includes roughly 520,000 clones, 95% to 97% detected once. The sequenced sample consisted of naive CD4+ T cells sorted from blood. The receptors derive from a woman aged 25 to 45 in good health. The CDR3 runs from the conserved cysteine through the conserved F or W. D genes are given only for firm matches. Size values are once, few and many counts, or a class for expanded clones, and some rows have none.

TRBV2	16	TRBD2	-	TRBJ2-5	TGTGCCAGCAGTGAAGGGCTAGCGGGAGCTTTTGAGACCCAGTACTTC	CASSEGLAGAFETQYF
TRBV27	14	TRBD2	-	TRBJ2-5	TGTGCCAGCAGTCCCGGGGGGGTCCAAGAGACCCAGTACTTC	CASSPGGVQETQYF
TRBV4-1	11	TRBD1	-	TRBJ1-4	TGCGCCAGCAGCGTAGACAGGGTACTGTTTTTT	CASSVDRVLFF
TRBV4-2	13	-	few	TRBJ1-4	TGTGCCAGCAGCCAGGGCCCGAATGAAAAACTGTTTTTT	CASSQGPNEKLFF
TRBV28	11	-	-	TRBJ2-1	TGTGCCAGCAGTTCCCGAAATGAGCAGTTCTTC	CASSSRNEQFF
TRBV6-1	16	-	-	TRBJ2-5	TGTGCCAGCAGTGAAGGTACTAGGGCTTACCAAGAGACCCAGTACTTC	CASSEGTRAYQETQYF
TRBV5-5	18	-	-	TRBJ2-6	TGTGCCAGCAGCTTGCAGGACCGAGGGTCCGCTGGGGCCAACGTCCTGACTTTC	CASSLQDRGSAGANVLTF
TRBV10-1	15	TRBD1	-	TRBJ2-3	TGCGCCAGCAGTGCCGACAGGGTTTCGGGGGATACGCAGTATTTT	CASSADRVSGDTQYF
TRBV2	13	-	-	TRBJ2-2	TGTGCCAGCAGTGGGGCCGAAACCGGGGAGCTGTTTTTT	CASSGAETGELFF
TRBV7-2	12	-	-	TRBJ1-2	TGTGCCAGCAGCTTGTCAGACTATGGCTACACCTTC	CASSLSDYGYTF
TRBV20-1	10	-	-	TRBJ2-7	TGCAGTGCTACAAATTACGAGCAGTACTTC	CSATNYEQYF
TRBV28	15	-	-	TRBJ2-1	TGTGCCAGCAGTTTAATCGGTCTAGTTAGTAATGAGCAGTTCTTC	CASSLIGLVSNEQFF
TRBV5-5	16	-	-	TRBJ2-7	TGTGCCAGCAGCTTCGGACCCTCTGGGGCAACCTACGAGCAGTACTTC	CASSFGPSGATYEQYF
TRBV30	14	TRBD1	-	TRBJ1-1	TGTGCCTGGAGTGTTAAGGGGGCCGCCGCTGAAGCTTTCTTT	CAWSVKGAAAEAFF
TRBV7-9	15	TRBD2	-	TRBJ2-5	TGTGCCAGCAGCTTTGGGGGAGGGCCGATGGAGATCCAGTACTTC	CASSFGGGPMEIQYF
TRBV19	14	TRBD1	-	TRBJ1-1	TGTGCCAGTAGTGGACGACAGGGCAGAACTGAAGCTTTCTTT	CASSGRQGRTEAFF
TRBV6-5	13	TRBD1	-	TRBJ1-6	TGTGCCAGCAGGATGACAGGGAACTCACCCCTCCACTTT	CASRMTGNSPLHF
TRBV28	14	TRBD1	-	TRBJ1-2	TGTGCCAGCAGTTTAGACAGGGTGGGGAGTGGCTACACCTTC	CASSLDRVGSGYTF
TRBV7-6	15	TRBD1	-	TRBJ2-2	TGTGCCAGCAGCTTTACAGGGGTAAACACCGGGGAGCTGTTTTTT	CASSFTGVNTGELFF
TRBV18	14	TRBD2	-	TRBJ2-1	TGTGCCAGCCTAGCCCTGCGGGAGGGCAATGAGCAGTTCTTC	CASLALREGNEQFF
TRBV2	16	-	-	TRBJ1-2	TGTGCCAGCAGGACCCGGGCTGGTGAGACTAACTATGGCTACACCTTC	CASRTRAGETNYGYTF
TRBV29-1	12	-	-	TRBJ2-7	TGCAGCGTCGGCCTTCGGGGTTACGAGCAGTACTTC	CSVGLRGYEQYF
TRBV9	13	-	-	TRBJ2-7	TGTGCCAGCAGCGTAGGAGGTTCCTACGAGCAGTACTTC	CASSVGGSYEQYF
TRBV5-4	15	TRBD2	-	TRBJ2-2	TGTGCCAGCAGCTCCGGACTAGCGGGACCCGGGGAGCTGTTTTTT	CASSSGLAGPGELFF
TRBV28	19	-	-	TRBJ1-3	TGTGCCAGTGGGCAGGGCCCGATTTTTCTACACACGTCTGGAAACACCATATATTTT	CASGQGPIFLHTSGNTIYF
TRBV10-2	13	-	-	TRBJ2-7	TGCGCCAGCATGGCAGCGGAGCTATACGAGCAGTACTTC	CASMAAELYEQYF
TRBV5-6	18	-	-	TRBJ2-7	TGTGCCAGCAGTCGCCGCCCCGTGCCCCGGCGGAGCGCCTACGAGCAGTACTTC	CASSRRPVPRRSAYEQYF
TRBV9	16	-	-	TRBJ2-3	TGTGCCAGCAGCGTAGCCACCTTGGGCGGACGGGATACGCAGTATTTT	CASSVATLGGRDTQYF
TRBV7-9	16	TRBD2	-	TRBJ2-7	TGTGCCAGCAGCTTAAGGACTAGCGGGAGAATTTACGAGCAGTACTTC	CASSLRTSGRIYEQYF
TRBV2	15	-	-	TRBJ2-5	TGTGCCAGCAGACCCCCTCGGTCGGCGCGAGAGACCCAGTACTTC	CASRPPRSARETQYF
TRBV12-5	16	TRBD1	-	TRBJ2-7	TGTGCTAGTGGTGACCGGGACAGGGCAAACACCTACGAGCAGTACTTC	CASGDRDRANTYEQYF
TRBV19	14	TRBD1	-	TRBJ2-3	TGTGCCAGTACCTCGACAGGGACGAAAGATACGCAGTATTTT	CASTSTGTKDTQYF
TRBV10-3	14	-	-	TRBJ1-5	TGTGCCATCAGTGAGGTAGGGGGGTATCAGCCCCAGCATTTT	CAISEVGGYQPQHF
TRBV19	14	-	-	TRBJ1-1	TGTGCCAGTAGTATCCGGGTCCCGAACACTGAAGCTTTCTTT	CASSIRVPNTEAFF
TRBV5-4	15	TRBD2	-	TRBJ2-5	TGTGCCAGCAGCCTACTAGCGGGAGGGTTGGAGGCCCAGTACTTC	CASSLLAGGLEAQYF
TRBV18	15	-	-	TRBJ1-1	TGTGCCAGCTCACCATTGGAGGCAACGAACACTGAAGCTTTCTTT	CASSPLEATNTEAFF
TRBV7-8	18	-	-	TRBJ2-1	TGTGCCAGCAGCTTAGGGTTCCTTTACGTCGGCGGGCTAAATGAGCAGTTCTTC	CASSLGFLYVGGLNEQFF
TRBV5-1	15	-	-	TRBJ2-1	TGCGCCAGCAGCTATTATCGGTTTTCGAACAATGAGCAGTTCTTC	CASSYYRFSNNEQFF
TRBV7-9	15	TRBD2	few	TRBJ2-2	TGTGCCAGCAGCTCGGCCCTAGCGGAGACCGGGGAGCTGTTTTTT	CASSSALAETGELFF
TRBV5-1	13	-	-	TRBJ2-5	TGCGCCAGCAGCTTGGGGGCGGGAGAGACCCAGTACTTC	CASSLGAGETQYF
TRBV19	15	TRBD2	-	TRBJ2-3	TGTGCCAGTAGTATCCCAGCGGGGGGCACAGATACGCAGTATTTT	CASSIPAGGTDTQYF
TRBV4-1	14	TRBD1	once	TRBJ1-2	TGCGCCAGCAGGGGGGGGACAGAGATCTATGGCTACACCTTC	CASRGGTEIYGYTF
TRBV11-2	15	-	-	TRBJ2-5	TGTGCCAGCAGCTTAATTAGAGCGGTCCGGGAGACCCAGTACTTC	CASSLIRAVRETQYF
TRBV18	13	TRBD1	-	TRBJ1-5	TGTGCCAGCTCACGGACAGGGGATCAGCCCCAGCATTTT	CASSRTGDQPQHF
TRBV6-5	14	TRBD1	-	TRBJ2-7	TGTGCCAGCGGAGCCACAGGGGGGATCTACGAGCAGTACTTC	CASGATGGIYEQYF
TRBV30	13	-	-	TRBJ2-3	TGTGCCTGGAGTGGGACGATCACAGATACGCAGTATTTT	CAWSGTITDTQYF
TRBV6-5	16	-	-	TRBJ2-4	TGTGCCAGCAGTTACGGGGCGAGCCTAGCCAAAAACATTCAGTACTTC	CASSYGASLAKNIQYF
TRBV29-1	12	TRBD1	-	TRBJ2-7	TGCAGCCACAAGGACAGGGCCAACGAGCAGTACTTC	CSHKDRANEQYF
TRBV5-1	15	-	-	TRBJ2-1	TGCGCCAGCAGCTTGGAAGGGGAGCCCTACAATGAGCAGTTCTTC	CASSLEGEPYNEQFF
TRBV7-9	14	-	-	TRBJ1-1	TGTGCCAGCAGCTTATTGGGCGGAAACACTGAAGCTTTCTTT	CASSLLGGNTEAFF
TRBV27	16	-	once	TRBJ2-5	TGTGCCAGCAGTGCCTCCCCGGGGACACGAGGCGAGACCCAGTACTTC	CASSASPGTRGETQYF
TRBV2	14	-	-	TRBJ2-7	TGTGCCAGCAGGGACCGGCCAGGCCGAGACGAGCAGTACTTC	CASRDRPGRDEQYF
TRBV27	13	-	-	TRBJ2-2	TGTGCCAGCCAAAGGGTGAACACCGGGGAGCTGTTTTTT	CASQRVNTGELFF